This T cell receptor beta chain was sequenced during a study of vaccination and CD4 T cells after COVID-19. Overall study context: Treatment of control cultures consisted of a CEFX pool, an HIV-1 Nef pool, or no peptide.

The CDR3 sequence is 14 residues long. CDR1 and CDR2 from the germline V gene are SGHTA and FQGNSA. Between the trimmed V and J ends, which lost 7 bases and 1 base, there was a span of 13 bases. Sequence data for DNA of cultured CD4+ T cells were generated by the Oncomine TCR Beta short-read assay. It was from cultured CD4+ T cells that genomic DNA was extracted. TCRdb recomputed calls from the PCR reads with MiXCR, one row per CDR3 protein. Among tens of thousands of distinct CDR3 sequences listed, under 55% were seen once. Described treatment: approximately nine-day PBMC culture with coronavirus spike peptide pools or control peptides (ViraFEST assay). Points on this clonotype: The antigen is undetermined.

What was sequenced was CD4+ T cells from blood, cultured in vitro. The clonotype originates from a human donor who had recovered from COVID-19. The chain is built from TRBV7-2 and TRBJ1-1, with a possible D match to TRBD1 (6 bases). DNA for the CDR3: TGTGCCAGCACCTTGGGGGCAGGGAACACTGAAGCTTTCTTT. This gives the protein CASTLGAGNTEAFF. Supplemented by reference TRBV7-2 and TRBJ1-1, the full variable domain reads GAGVSQSPSNKVTEKGKDVELRCDPISGHTALYWYRQSLGQGLEFLIYFQGNSAPDKSGLPSDRFSAERTGGSVSTLTIQRTQQEDSAVYLCASTLGAGNTEAFFGQGTRLTVV.